The 6 T cell receptor beta chains listed next were all sequenced from one sample in a study of cytomegalovirus exposure and HLA in healthy donors (dated by TCRdb to about 2017). The library was generated by the immunoSEQ multiplex PCR assay. A mixture of 60 forward primers for TCR Vbeta segments and 13 reverse primers for TCR Jbeta segments was used in the multiplex PCR. This is the immuneACCESS table as TCRdb keeps it, with only in-frame sequences that have V and J called. A part of the clones is gone; compared with another copy, unresolved V genes explain less than half, and the rest is unexplained. The sample includes approximately 97,000 clones, with around 80% observed a single time. Of the sample, under 4% falls within the top ten clones. Sequenced sample: PBMCs. The receptors originated from a male donor in good health and CMV-seropositive.

The CDR3 DNA sequence: TGCAGCGGTCGATCCGGGACAGGGAAAGAGACCCAGTACTTC. Residues: CSGRSGTGKETQYF. J is TRBJ2-5 and V is TRBV29-1; 9 bases align to TRBD1. V shed 7 bases and J 3 bases; nucleotides not matched to a gene: 9. CDR3 length equals 14 residues. Germline CDR1 is SQVTM and CDR2 is ANQGSEA. Looking up the rest from reference TRBV29-1 and TRBJ2-5 gives the full variable domain: SAVISQKPSRDICQRGTSLTIQCQVDSQVTMMFWYRQQPGQSLTLIATANQGSEATYESGFVIDKFPISRPNLTFSTLTVSNMSPEDSSIYLCSGRSGTGKETQYFGPGTRLLVL.

The genes are TRBV2 and TRBJ1-2; tentatively, D is TRBD1 (5 bases). Trimming left V 11 bases short and J 6 bases short, with 16 bases between. Germline values: CDR1 SNHLY, CDR2 FYNNEI. The length of the CDR3 is 12 residues. This CDR3 is CAGGRGMDGYTF. The CDR3, as DNA: TGTGCCGGGGGGAGAGGGATGGATGGCTACACCTTC. The entire variable domain, with the rest obtained from reference TRBV2 and TRBJ1-2, is as follows: EPEVTQTPSHQVTQMGQEVILRCVPISNHLYFYWYRQILGQKVEFLVSFYNNEISEKSEIFDDQFSVERPDGSNFTLKIRSTKLEDSAMYFCAGGRGMDGYTFGSGTRLTVV.

The V call is TRBV18, the J call TRBJ1-5, with D possibly matching TRBD1 (5 bases). The CDR3 contains 13 residues. Trimming took off 4 bases at V and 5 bases at J, with 9 bases between the two ends. The germline gives CDR1 KGHSH, CDR2 LQKENI. The CDR3 nucleotides are TGTGCCAGCTCACTGAAAGGGGATCAGCCCCAGCATTTT. Residues: CASSLKGDQPQHF.

The rearrangement joins TRBV30 to TRBJ1-4; TRBD1 is a possible D gene (6 bases). Between the trimmed V and J ends, which lost 3 bases and 4 bases, there was a span of 9 bases. CDR1 and CDR2 (germline): GTSNPN, SVGIG (reference sequence). CDR3 length: 13 residues. CDR3 in DNA: TGTGCCTGGAGGAGACAGGTTAATGAAAAACTGTTTTTT. It encodes CAWRRQVNEKLFF.

In its sample, this clone was seen a few times. The genes are TRBV4-1 and TRBJ1-1, with a weak D call TRBD1 (5 bases). Germline V gene sequence: CDR1 MGHRA, CDR2 YSYEKL. V was shortened by 1 base and J by 1 base, with 13 bases between the two germline ends. CDR3 length: 16 amino acids. The CDR3 DNA sequence: TGCGCCAGCAGCCAAGGACGCGGGGGGAAGAACACTGAAGCTTTCTTT. Protein: CASSQGRGGKNTEAFF.

This chain joins TRBV19 and TRBJ2-1; 14 bases are a match to TRBD2. Trimming cost V 2 bases and J 14 bases; bases outside gene matches: 8. CDR1 is LNHDA and CDR2 is SQIVND in the germline V gene (reference sequence). The CDR3 is 15 amino acids. CDR3 DNA sequence: TGTGCCAGTAGTATAACCGGACTAGCGGGGGGTACGGAGTTCTTC. Protein sequence: CASSITGLAGGTEFF.